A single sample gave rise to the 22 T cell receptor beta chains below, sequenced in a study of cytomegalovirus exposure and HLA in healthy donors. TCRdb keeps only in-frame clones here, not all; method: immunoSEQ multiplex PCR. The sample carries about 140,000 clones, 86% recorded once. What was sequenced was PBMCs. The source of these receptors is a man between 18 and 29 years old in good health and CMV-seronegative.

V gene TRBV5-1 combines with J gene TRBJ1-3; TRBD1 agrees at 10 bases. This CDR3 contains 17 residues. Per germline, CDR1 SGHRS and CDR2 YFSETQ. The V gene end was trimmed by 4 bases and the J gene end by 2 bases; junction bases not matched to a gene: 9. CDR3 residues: CASSSQGQGFTGNTIYF. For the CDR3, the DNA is TGCGCCAGCAGCAGCCAGGGACAGGGGTTTACTGGAAACACCATATATTTT.

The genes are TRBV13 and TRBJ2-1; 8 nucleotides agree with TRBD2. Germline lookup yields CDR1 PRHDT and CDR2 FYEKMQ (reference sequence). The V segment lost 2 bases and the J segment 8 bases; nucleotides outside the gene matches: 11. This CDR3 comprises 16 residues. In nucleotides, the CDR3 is TGTGCCAGCAGCTTAAAGTTCCGACTAGCGTGGGATGAGCAGTTCTTC. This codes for CASSLKFRLAWDEQFF.

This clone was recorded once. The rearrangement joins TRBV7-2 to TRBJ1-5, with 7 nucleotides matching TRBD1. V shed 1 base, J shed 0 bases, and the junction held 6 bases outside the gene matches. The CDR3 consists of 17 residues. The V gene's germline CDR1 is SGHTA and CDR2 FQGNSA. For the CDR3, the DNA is TGTGCCAGCAGCTTAGTGGGGACAGTTCTTAGCAATCAGCCCCAGCATTTT. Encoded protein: CASSLVGTVLSNQPQHF.

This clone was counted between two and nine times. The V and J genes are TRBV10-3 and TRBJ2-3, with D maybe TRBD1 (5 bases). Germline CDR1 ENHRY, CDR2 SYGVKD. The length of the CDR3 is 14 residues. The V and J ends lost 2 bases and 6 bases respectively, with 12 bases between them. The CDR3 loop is CAISEATVFDTQYF. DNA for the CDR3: TGTGCCATCAGTGAGGCGACAGTATTCGATACGCAGTATTTT.

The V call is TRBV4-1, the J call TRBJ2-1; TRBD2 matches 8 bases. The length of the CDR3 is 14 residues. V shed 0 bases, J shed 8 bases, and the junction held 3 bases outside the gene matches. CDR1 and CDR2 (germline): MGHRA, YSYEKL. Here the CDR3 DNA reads TGCGCCAGCAGCCAAGACGGGACTAGGGATGAGCAGTTCTTC. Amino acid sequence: CASSQDGTRDEQFF.

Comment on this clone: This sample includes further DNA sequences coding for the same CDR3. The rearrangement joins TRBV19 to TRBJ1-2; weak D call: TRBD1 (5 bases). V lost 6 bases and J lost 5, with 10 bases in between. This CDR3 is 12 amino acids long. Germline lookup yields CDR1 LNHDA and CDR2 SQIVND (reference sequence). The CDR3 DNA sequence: TGTGCCAGTAGCCCTCGGGGGTATGGCTACACCTTC. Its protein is CASSPRGYGYTF.

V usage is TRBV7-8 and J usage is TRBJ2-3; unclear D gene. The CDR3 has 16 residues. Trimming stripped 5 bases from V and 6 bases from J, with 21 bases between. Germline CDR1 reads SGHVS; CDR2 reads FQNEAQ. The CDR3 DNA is TGTGCCAGCAGCCCCAGTAGAGGCTTCTCGGCCGATACGCAGTATTTT. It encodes CASSPSRGFSADTQYF.

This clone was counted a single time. CDR3 residues: CASSAGGYNEQFF. For the CDR3, the DNA is TGTGCCAGTTCAGCGGGAGGGTACAATGAGCAGTTCTTC. The chain joins TRBV18 to TRBJ2-1, with 10 positions matching TRBD2. Germline values: CDR1 KGHSH, CDR2 LQKENI. Trimming cost V 9 bases and J 4 bases; bases outside gene matches: 3. The CDR3 is 13 amino acids.

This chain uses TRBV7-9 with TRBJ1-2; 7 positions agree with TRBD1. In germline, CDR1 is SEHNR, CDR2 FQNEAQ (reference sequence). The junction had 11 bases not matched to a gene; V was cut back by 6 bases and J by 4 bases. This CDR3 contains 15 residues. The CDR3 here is CASSPTGAALYGYTF. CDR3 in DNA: TGTGCCAGCAGTCCTACAGGGGCTGCCCTCTATGGCTACACCTTC.

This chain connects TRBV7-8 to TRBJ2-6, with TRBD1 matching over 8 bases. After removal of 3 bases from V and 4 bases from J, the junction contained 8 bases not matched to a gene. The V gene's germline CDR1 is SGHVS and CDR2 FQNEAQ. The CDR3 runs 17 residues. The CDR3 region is CASSFRQGAAGANVLTF. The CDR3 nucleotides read TGTGCCAGCAGCTTTAGGCAGGGGGCGGCCGGGGCCAACGTCCTGACTTTC.

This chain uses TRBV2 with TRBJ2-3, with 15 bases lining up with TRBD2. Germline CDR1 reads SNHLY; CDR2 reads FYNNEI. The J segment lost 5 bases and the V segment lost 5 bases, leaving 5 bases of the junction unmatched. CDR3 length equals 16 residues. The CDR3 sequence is CASSSLGLAGGDTQYF. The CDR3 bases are TGTGCCAGCAGTTCCCTGGGACTAGCGGGGGGAGATACGCAGTATTTT.

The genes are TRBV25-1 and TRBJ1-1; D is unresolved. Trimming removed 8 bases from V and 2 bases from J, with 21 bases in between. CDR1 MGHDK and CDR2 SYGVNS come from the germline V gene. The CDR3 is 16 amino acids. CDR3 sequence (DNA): TGTGCCAGCGAACAGATGGCGCCCGGAGGAAACACTGAAGCTTTCTTT. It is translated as CASEQMAPGGNTEAFF.

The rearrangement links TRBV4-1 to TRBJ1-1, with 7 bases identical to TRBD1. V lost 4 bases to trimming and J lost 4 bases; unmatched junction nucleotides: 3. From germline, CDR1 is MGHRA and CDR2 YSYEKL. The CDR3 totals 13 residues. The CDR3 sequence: CASSPRQGTEAFF. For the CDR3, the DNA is TGCGCCAGCAGCCCCCGACAGGGCACTGAAGCTTTCTTT.

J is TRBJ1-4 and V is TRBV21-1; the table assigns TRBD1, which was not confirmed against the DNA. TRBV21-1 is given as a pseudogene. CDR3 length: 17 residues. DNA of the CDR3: TGTGCCAGCAGCAAAGGAAGAACAGGGGGCGCCAGTGAAAAACTGTTTTTT. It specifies CASSKGRTGGASEKLFF.

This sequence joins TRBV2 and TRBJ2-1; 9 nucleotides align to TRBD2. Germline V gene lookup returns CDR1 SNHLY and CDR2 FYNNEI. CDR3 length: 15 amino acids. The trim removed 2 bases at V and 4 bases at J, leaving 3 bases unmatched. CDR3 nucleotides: TGTGCCAGCAGTGAAAGGACTAGCGCATACAATGAGCAGTTCTTC. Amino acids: CASSERTSAYNEQFF.

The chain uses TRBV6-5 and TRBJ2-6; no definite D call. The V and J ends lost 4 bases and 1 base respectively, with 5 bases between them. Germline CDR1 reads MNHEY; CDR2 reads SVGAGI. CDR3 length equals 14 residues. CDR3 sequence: CASSLESGANVLTF. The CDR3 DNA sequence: TGTGCCAGCAGTTTAGAGTCTGGGGCCAACGTCCTGACTTTC.

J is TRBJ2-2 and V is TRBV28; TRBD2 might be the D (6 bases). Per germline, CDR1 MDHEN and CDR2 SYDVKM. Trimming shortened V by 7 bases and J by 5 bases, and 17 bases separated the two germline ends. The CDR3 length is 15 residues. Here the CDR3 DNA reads TGTGCCAGCACCATTCGGAGGGCCCAAACCGGGGAGCTGTTTTTT. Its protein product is CASTIRRAQTGELFF.

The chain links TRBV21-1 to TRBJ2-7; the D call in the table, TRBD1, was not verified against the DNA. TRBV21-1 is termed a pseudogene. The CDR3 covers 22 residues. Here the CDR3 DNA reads TGTGCCAGCAGCAAAGCGCTTTACGACCCGACAGGGGCCATGCCCTCGGTCTACGAGCAGTACTTC. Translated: CASSKALYDPTGAMPSVYEQYF.

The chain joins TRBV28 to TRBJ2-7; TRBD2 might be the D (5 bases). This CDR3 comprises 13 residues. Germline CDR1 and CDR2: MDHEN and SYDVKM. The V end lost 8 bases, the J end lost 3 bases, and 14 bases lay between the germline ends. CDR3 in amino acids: CASGGVSIYEQYF. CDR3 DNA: TGTGCCAGCGGAGGAGTCAGTATCTACGAGCAGTACTTC. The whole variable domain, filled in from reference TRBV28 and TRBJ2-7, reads DVKVTQSSRYLVKRTGEKVFLECVQDMDHENMFWYRQDPGLGLRLIYFSYDVKMKEKGDIPEGYSVSREKKERFSLILESASTNQTSMYLCASGGVSIYEQYFGPGTRLTVT.

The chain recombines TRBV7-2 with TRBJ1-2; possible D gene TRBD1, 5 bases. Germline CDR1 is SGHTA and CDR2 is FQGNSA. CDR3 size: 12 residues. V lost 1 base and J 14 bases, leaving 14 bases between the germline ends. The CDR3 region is CASSLGGLTRTF. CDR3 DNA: TGTGCCAGCAGCTTAGGGGGACTCACCAGAACCTTC. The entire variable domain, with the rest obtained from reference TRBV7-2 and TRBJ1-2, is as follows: GAGVSQSPSNKVTEKGKDVELRCDPISGHTALYWYRQSLGQGLEFLIYFQGNSAPDKSGLPSDRFSAERTGGSVSTLTIQRTQQEDSAVYLCASSLGGLTRTFGSGTRLTVV.

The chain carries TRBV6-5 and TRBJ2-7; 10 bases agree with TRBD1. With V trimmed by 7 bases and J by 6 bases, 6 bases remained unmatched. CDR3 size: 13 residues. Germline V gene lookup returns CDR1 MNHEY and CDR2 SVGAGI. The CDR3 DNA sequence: TGTGCCAGCACCCCCGGGACAGGGGTCGAGCAGTACTTC. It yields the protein CASTPGTGVEQYF.

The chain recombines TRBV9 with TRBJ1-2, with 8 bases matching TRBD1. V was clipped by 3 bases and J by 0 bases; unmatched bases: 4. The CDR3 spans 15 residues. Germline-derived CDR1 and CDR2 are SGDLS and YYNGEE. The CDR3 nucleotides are TGTGCCAGCAGCGCCGGACAGGGCGCTAACTATGGCTACACCTTC. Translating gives CASSAGQGANYGYTF.